Listed here are 10 T cell receptor beta chains from one sample, sequenced in a study of cytomegalovirus exposure and HLA in healthy donors. The PCR made use of 60 Vbeta and 13 Jbeta primers. Libraries were prepared by immunoSEQ multiplex PCR; TCRdb keeps only in-frame clonotypes and omits some of them. The data hold some 120,000 clones, with roughly 75% observed a single time. Specimen: PBMCs. All receptors come from a young man in good health and CMV-seropositive.

This sequence joins TRBV6-6 and TRBJ2-3; 7 bases agree with TRBD2. The CDR3 has 14 amino acids. V was pared by 5 bases and J by 7 bases, with 9 bases of the junction left unmatched. Germline CDR1 reads MNHNY; CDR2 reads SVGAGI (reference sequence). The CDR3 region is CASSPWTSTNTQYF. CDR3 nucleotides: TGTGCCAGCAGTCCTTGGACTAGTACAAATACGCAGTATTTT.

The rearrangement joins TRBV5-4 to TRBJ2-6; D is uncertain. This CDR3 contains 15 residues. CDR1 and CDR2 from the germline V gene are SGHNT and YYREEE (reference sequence). V was trimmed by 0 bases and J by 2 bases, leaving 6 bases between them. The CDR3 loop is CASSLDVTGANVLTF. CDR3 nucleotides: TGTGCCAGCAGCTTGGATGTCACTGGGGCCAACGTCCTGACTTTC.

The CDR3 DNA follows: TGTGCCAGTAGTATACGGGAAGAGACCCAGTACTTC. Translating it yields CASSIREETQYF. The chain is built from TRBV19 and TRBJ2-5; D remains ambiguous. Germline V lookup: CDR1 LNHDA, CDR2 SQIVND (reference sequence). The CDR3 is made up of 12 amino acids. Trimming removed 2 bases from V and 3 bases from J, with 4 bases in between.

V gene TRBV7-8 combines with J gene TRBJ2-1; D might be TRBD2 (5 bases). The V end was cut by 7 bases, the J end by 6 bases, with 13 bases between. The CDR3 length is 13 residues. In germline, CDR1 is SGHVS, CDR2 FQNEAQ. In nucleotides, the CDR3 is TGTGCCAGCATGGTATCGGGGAGCAATGAGCAGTTCTTC. Protein product: CASMVSGSNEQFF.

The rearrangement joins TRBV4-1 to TRBJ2-6, with 9 bases lining up with TRBD1. Germline V lookup: CDR1 MGHRA, CDR2 YSYEKL. The J segment lost 0 bases and the V segment lost 2 bases, leaving 5 bases of the junction unmatched. This CDR3 has 18 residues. For the CDR3, the DNA is TGCGCCAGCAGCCAATCACCGACAGGGGGCTCTGGGGCCAACGTCCTGACTTTC. This codes for CASSQSPTGGSGANVLTF.

The genes are TRBV11-2 and TRBJ2-1; a weak D match, TRBD2 (7 bases). Germline V gene lookup returns CDR1 SGHAT and CDR2 FQNNGV. The CDR3 sequence is 15 residues long. V was shortened by 5 bases and J by 10 bases, with 21 bases between the two germline ends. CDR3 DNA: TGTGCCAGCAGCCTCCGGGGGGCGGCCGGAGAAGAGCAGTTCTTC. Its translation: CASSLRGAAGEEQFF. Variable domain in full (rest from reference TRBV11-2 and TRBJ2-1): EAGVAQSPRYKIIEKRQSVAFWCNPISGHATLYWYQQILGQGPKLLIQFQNNGVVDDSQLPKDRFSAERLKGVDSTLKIQPAKLEDSAVYLCASSLRGAAGEEQFFGPGTRLTVL.

V usage is TRBV6-5 and J usage is TRBJ2-7; 7 bases map to TRBD2. The trim removed 0 bases at V and 3 bases at J, leaving 2 bases unmatched. CDR1 and CDR2 from the germline V gene are MNHEY and SVGAGI. CDR3 length: 14 amino acids. CDR3 DNA: TGTGCCAGCAGTTACTCGGCTAGCGGCTACGAGCAGTACTTC. Its translation is CASSYSASGYEQYF.

The rearrangement joins TRBV9 to TRBJ1-3, with 8 bases aligning to TRBD1. Germline-derived CDR1 and CDR2 are SGDLS and YYNGEE. The CDR3 sequence is 16 residues long. J was trimmed by 4 bases and V by 2 bases; bases with no gene match: 8. DNA for the CDR3: TGTGCCAGCAGCGTCAACGCAGGGACAGGCGGAAACACCATATATTTT. It yields the protein CASSVNAGTGGNTIYF. The full variable domain, rest sourced from reference TRBV9 and TRBJ1-3, is DSGVTQTPKHLITATGQRVTLRCSPRSGDLSVYWYQQSLDQGLQFLIQYYNGEERAKGNILERFSAQQFPDLHSELNLSSLELGDSALYFCASSVNAGTGGNTIYFGEGSWLTVV.

The V gene is TRBV7-8, the J gene TRBJ1-5; D uncertain. Germline-derived CDR1 and CDR2 are SGHVS and FQNEAQ. V shed 1 base and J shed 0 bases, with 10 bases lying between them. The CDR3 is made up of 16 amino acids. CDR3 sequence (DNA): TGTGCCAGCAGCTTAGTAGCACCCAATAGCAATCAGCCCCAGCATTTT. Translating it yields CASSLVAPNSNQPQHF.

The rearrangement links TRBV4-2 to TRBJ2-2; 12 nucleotides line up with TRBD2. The ends lost 4 bases at V and 6 bases at J; junction bases unmatched: 6. Germline CDR1 LGHNA, CDR2 YNFKEQ. The CDR3 has 16 residues. The CDR3 sequence: CASSPRLAGEAGELFF. For the CDR3, the DNA is TGTGCCAGCAGCCCGAGACTAGCGGGAGAGGCCGGGGAGCTGTTTTTT.